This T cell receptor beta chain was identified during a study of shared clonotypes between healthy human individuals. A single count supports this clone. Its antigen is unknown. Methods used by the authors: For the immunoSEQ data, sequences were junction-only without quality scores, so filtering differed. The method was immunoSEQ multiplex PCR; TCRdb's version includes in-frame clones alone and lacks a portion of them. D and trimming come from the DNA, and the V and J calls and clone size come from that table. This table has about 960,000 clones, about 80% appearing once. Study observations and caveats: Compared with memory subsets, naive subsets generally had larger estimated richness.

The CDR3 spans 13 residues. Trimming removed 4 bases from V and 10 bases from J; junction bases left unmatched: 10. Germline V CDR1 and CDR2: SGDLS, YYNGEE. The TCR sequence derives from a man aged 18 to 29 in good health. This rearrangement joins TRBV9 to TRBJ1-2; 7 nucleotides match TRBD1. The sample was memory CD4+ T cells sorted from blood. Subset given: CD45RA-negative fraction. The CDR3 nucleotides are TGTGCCAGCAGCCCGTCGGACAGGCCCTCCTACACCTTC. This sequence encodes CASSPSDRPSYTF. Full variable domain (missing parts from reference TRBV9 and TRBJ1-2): DSGVTQTPKHLITATGQRVTLRCSPRSGDLSVYWYQQSLDQGLQFLIQYYNGEERAKGNILERFSAQQFPDLHSELNLSSLELGDSALYFCASSPSDRPSYTFGSGTRLTVV.